This entry lists 20 T cell receptor beta chains sequenced from one sample in a study of tissue T cells after allogeneic stem cell transplantation. Clones were sequenced by immunoSEQ multiplex PCR, and TCRdb holds only the in-frame ones, with some missing. This repertoire shows about 48,000 clones, around 69% found once; its top ten account for roughly 0.66%. Sequenced material: sorted cells pooled from one or two spleens. These receptors were taken from a pool of C57BL/6 mice in good health.

Turning to this clone: Mouse germline and gene names are used. The DNA ends 1 residue before the CDR3 does, and the rest of the CDR3 is filled in from the germline J gene. V is TRBV15 and J is TRBJ2-2; D gene uncertain. Germline V gene sequence: CDR1 SGHND, CDR2 FRSKSL. Trimming pared 6 bases from V and 6 bases from J, leaving 5 bases between. This CDR3 region has 11 residues. The sequenced part of the CDR3 DNA is TGTGCCAGCAGCCCCGCCGGGCAGCTCTAC. Translating gives CASSPAGQLY. The entire CDR3 protein is CASSPAGQLYF. The full variable domain, its missing parts supplied by reference TRBV15 and TRBJ2-2, is DAGVTQTPRHEVAEKGQTIILKCEPVSGHNDLFWYRQTKIQGLELLSYFRSKSLMEDGGAFKDRFKAEMLNSSFSTLKIQPTEPKDSAVYLCASSPAGQLYFGEGSKLTVL.

For this clone: Each gene name is a mouse one. The covered CDR3 bases are TGTGCCAGCAGCGGGACACCAGAAACGCTGTAT. This codes for CASSGTPETLY. The entire CDR3 sequence reads CASSGTPETLYF. The genes are TRBV5 and TRBJ2-3; D is possibly TRBD1 (6 bases). The CDR3 extends 1 residue past the end of the read, so its final part is completed from the germline J gene. Germline lookup yields CDR1 LGHNA and CDR2 YNLKQL (reference sequence). The CDR3 is 12 residues long. Trimming removed 5 bases at V and 4 bases at J, with 7 bases between.

Notes on this clone: Genes and germline come from the mouse. The read terminates 1 residue ahead of where the CDR3 ends, so the germline J gene completes it. The chain combines TRBV13-2 with TRBJ1-6; D is unclear. TRBJ1-6 is placed among ORFs of uncertain function. CDR3 length: 15 amino acids. CDR1 is NNHNN, CDR2 SYGAGS, per germline (reference sequence). V lost 0 bases, J lost 2 bases, and 6 bases lay in between. The CDR3 sequence: CASGDAAAYNSPLYF. The sequenced part of the CDR3 DNA is TGTGCCAGCGGTGATGCAGCAGCCTATAATTCGCCCCTCTAC.

Of note for this clone: Gene names and germline match the mouse. The CDR3 end lies 1 residue beyond the end of the read and is filled in from the germline J gene. The V and J genes are TRBV29 and TRBJ2-5, with D perhaps TRBD1 (6 bases). CDR1 and CDR2 (germline): MSHET, SYDVDS. The germline V and J ends were trimmed by 5 bases and 2 bases, with 14 bases remaining between them. The CDR3 totals 15 residues. Partial CDR3 DNA: TGTGCTAGCAGTCCAGACAGGTTCGGCCAAGACACCCAGTAC. Protein: CASSPDRFGQDTQY. In full, the CDR3 reads CASSPDRFGQDTQYF.

A note on this clone: Gene names are the mouse ones. CDR3 residues: CASGDELGLQDTQYF. CDR3 DNA, as far as it was read: TGTGCCAGCGGTGATGAACTGGGTCTACAAGACACCCAGTAC. The V gene is TRBV13-2, the J gene TRBJ2-5; weak D call: TRBD2 (6 bases). Sequencing ends 1 residue short of the CDR3 end; the germline J gene provides the rest. The CDR3 totals 15 residues. V lost 0 bases to trimming and J lost 3 bases, with 11 bases between them. Germline CDR1 is NNHNN and CDR2 is SYGAGS (reference sequence).

As concerns this clone: Genes and germline come from the mouse. The read ends 1 residue early relative to the CDR3; the germline J gene fills the gap. V gene TRBV20 combines with J gene TRBJ1-5; TRBD1 might be the D (5 bases). V lost 0 bases to trimming and J lost 4 bases, with 7 bases between them. Germline V gene sequence: CDR1 GFQATS, CDR2 STVNSAI. The CDR3 consists of 13 residues. The CDR3 bases that were read are TGTGGTGCTAGGGAGAGACAGAACCAGGCTCCGCTT. Its protein is CGARERQNQAPL. Given in full, the CDR3 is CGARERQNQAPLF.

On this clone itself: These gene names are mouse names. The read ends 1 residue before the CDR3 terminus; that terminus is restored from the germline J gene. This chain links TRBV16 with TRBJ2-1, with 9 positions matching TRBD2. The germline V gene encodes CDR1 SGHSA and CDR2 FRNQAP. Trimming at V came to 0 bases and at J to 7 bases, leaving 7 bases not matched to a gene. This CDR3 has 16 amino acids. CDR3 bases read: TGTGCAAGCAGCTTAGATACTGGGGGGCGCGGGGCTGAGCAGTTC. Translating it yields CASSLDTGGRGAEQF. In full, the CDR3 is CASSLDTGGRGAEQFF. Based on the CDR3 plus reference TRBV16 and TRBJ2-1, the full variable domain is NAGVIQTPRHKVTGKGQEATLWCEPISGHSAVFWYRQTIVQGLEFLTYFRNQAPIDDSGMPKERFSAQMPNQSHSTLKIQSTQPQDSAVYLCASSLDTGGRGAEQFFGPGTRLTVL.

About this clone: Each gene name is a mouse one. The read comes to an end 1 residue before the CDR3 does, leaving the germline J gene to fill in the end. This chain links TRBV5 with TRBJ2-5; 7 bases match TRBD2. The junction had 3 bases not matched to a gene; V was cut back by 3 bases and J by 0 bases. In germline, CDR1 is LGHNA, CDR2 YNLKQL (reference sequence). The CDR3 consists of 15 residues. CDR3 bases read: TGTGCCAGCAGCCACTGGGGGTTTAACCAAGACACCCAGTAC. Translation gives CASSHWGFNQDTQY. Given in full, the CDR3 is CASSHWGFNQDTQYF.

With regard to this clone: These gene names are mouse names. The observed sequence ends 1 residue before the CDR3 terminus, with the missing tail filled in from the germline J gene. The rearrangement links TRBV1 to TRBJ1-4, with a weak D call TRBD1 (5 bases). The CDR3 spans 13 residues. The germline V gene encodes CDR1 NSQYPW and CDR2 LRSPGD (reference sequence). The V end lost 5 bases, the J end lost 5 bases, and 9 bases lay between the germline ends. The CDR3 loop is CTCSLTENERLFF. The CDR3 bases that were read are TGCACCTGCAGTCTGACAGAAAACGAAAGATTATTT.

This clone was counted a few times. The listed genes are named as in mouse. The CDR3 goes on 1 residue after the read ends, and that part is filled in from the germline J gene. The chain uses TRBV19 and TRBJ2-7; D remains unclear. The CDR3 has 11 amino acids. Trimming took off 7 bases at V and 5 bases at J, with 10 bases between the two ends. The germline V gene encodes CDR1 FNHDT and CDR2 SITEND (reference sequence). The CDR3 sequence: CASARRDEQYF. CDR3 DNA, as far as it was read: TGTGCCAGCGCCCGGCGGGATGAACAGTAC.

In this sample, this clone turned up a few times. Gene names refer to mouse genes. The read ends 1 residue before the CDR3 terminus; that terminus is restored from the germline J gene. The chain carries TRBV2 and TRBJ2-7, with TRBD2 matching over 8 bases. CDR3 size: 13 residues. The germline V gene has CDR1 LGHNA and CDR2 YSYQKL. V shed 0 bases, J shed 5 bases, and the junction held 0 bases outside the gene matches. This CDR3 is CASSQDWGDEQYF. Partial CDR3 DNA: TGTGCCAGCAGCCAAGACTGGGGGGATGAACAGTAC.

This clone turned up a few times. The genes are named according to mouse. CDR3 DNA (partial): TGTGCCTGGAGTCTGGCAAATTCTGGAAATACGCTCTAT. As protein: CAWSLANSGNTLY. The entire CDR3 protein reads CAWSLANSGNTLYF. V usage is TRBV31 and J usage is TRBJ1-3; no definite D call. From the germline J gene comes the end of the CDR3, since the read stops 1 residue before it. Germline CDR1 reads GKSSPN; CDR2 reads SITVG. The CDR3 is 14 residues long. The germline V and J ends were trimmed by 0 bases and 0 bases, with 6 bases remaining between them.

To note about this clone: Gene names and germline refer to mouse. The read falls 1 residue short of the CDR3 end, and the missing part is taken from the germline J gene. The chain recombines TRBV13-1 with TRBJ1-2; no firm D call. In germline, CDR1 is NSHNY, CDR2 SYGAGN. V gave up 2 bases and J gave up 0 bases, with 8 bases separating them. The CDR3 is made up of 14 amino acids. CDR3 loop: CASSESGTNSDYTF. CDR3 DNA (partial): TGTGCCAGCAGTGAGTCGGGAACAAACTCCGACTACACC.

Turning to this clone: Gene labels here are mouse ones. The read comes to an end 1 residue before the CDR3 does, leaving the germline J gene to fill in the end. V gene TRBV15 combines with J gene TRBJ2-1; D not certain. Germline assignment: CDR1 SGHND and CDR2 FRSKSL. This CDR3 is 12 amino acids long. The V end was cut by 5 bases, the J end by 2 bases, with 4 bases between. Here the CDR3 reads CASSLDYAEQFF. The CDR3 DNA, read in part, is TGTGCCAGCAGTCTAGACTATGCTGAGCAGTTC.

About this clone: Gene names and germline refer to mouse. The read stops 1 residue short of the end of the CDR3; the missing end is completed from the germline J gene. J is TRBJ1-1 and V is TRBV26; maybe TRBD1 (5 bases). The germline gives CDR1 KGHPV, CDR2 FQNQEV (reference sequence). Trimming stripped 3 bases from V and 3 bases from J, with 8 bases between. CDR3 length: 13 amino acids. The part of the CDR3 DNA that was read is TGTGCCAGCAGTCTTGGCAGGGACACAGAAGTCTTC. This gives the protein CASSLGRDTEVF. The whole CDR3 is CASSLGRDTEVFF.

A note on this clone: Germline and genes here are mouse. Coverage ceases 1 residue before the CDR3 finishes, and the germline J gene fills in the end. J is TRBJ1-5 and V is TRBV19; the D gene is possibly TRBD1 (6 bases). The CDR3 totals 14 residues. The V gene's germline CDR1 is FNHDT and CDR2 SITEND (reference sequence). The V gene lost 5 bases and the J gene lost 0 bases, with 9 bases spanning the gap. The DNA read from the CDR3 is TGTGCCAGCAGATACAGGGTTAACAACCAGGCTCCGCTT. This encodes CASRYRVNNQAPL. The whole CDR3 region reads CASRYRVNNQAPLF.

Turning to this clone: Germline and genes: mouse. Incomplete CDR3 DNA: TGTGCCTGGAGTCTCCAGAACTCCGACTACACC. This sequence encodes CAWSLQNSDYT. The whole CDR3 sequence is CAWSLQNSDYTF. The chain couples TRBV31 to TRBJ1-2; D remains ambiguous. The read finishes 1 residue shy of the CDR3 end, and the germline J gene is used to complete it. Per germline, CDR1 GKSSPN and CDR2 SITVG. The CDR3 is 12 residues long. Trimming pared 0 bases from V and 2 bases from J, leaving 4 bases between. The variable domain in full, completed from reference TRBV31 and TRBJ1-2, reads AQTIHQWPVAEIKAVGSPLSLGCTIKGKSSPNLYWYWQATGGTLQQLFYSITVGQVESVVQLNLSASRPKDDQFILSTEKLLLSHSGFYLCAWSLQNSDYTFGSGTRLLVI.

On this clone: Gene names and germline refer to mouse. From the germline J gene comes the end of the CDR3, since the read stops 1 residue before it. The chain links TRBV5 to TRBJ2-2; D remains unclear. Germline assignment: CDR1 LGHNA and CDR2 YNLKQL (reference sequence). The V gene lost 2 bases and the J gene lost 5 bases, with 3 bases spanning the gap. The length of the CDR3 is 12 residues. Incomplete CDR3 DNA: TGTGCCAGCAGCCAAATAACCGGGCAGCTCTAC. Residues: CASSQITGQLY. The entire CDR3 reads CASSQITGQLYF.

This clone was seen only once. Gene labels here are mouse ones. The CDR3 is cut off 1 residue early in the read; its end comes from the germline J gene. The V and J genes are TRBV16 and TRBJ2-3; 9 bases match TRBD1. Germline trimming cut 5 bases from V and 1 base from J; bases unmatched to any gene: 4. Germline CDR1 and CDR2: SGHSA and FRNQAP. The CDR3 consists of 15 residues. CDR3 amino acids: CASSVRDRGAETLYF. Partial CDR3 DNA: TGTGCAAGCAGCGTCCGGGACAGGGGTGCAGAAACGCTGTAT.

Turning to this clone: Gene names denote mouse genes. CDR3: CASGDAPGGGTNERLFF. CDR3 DNA (partial): TGTGCCAGCGGTGATGCACCAGGGGGCGGGACCAACGAAAGATTATTT. The rearrangement uses TRBV13-2 and TRBJ1-4; 8 positions match TRBD1. Coverage ceases 1 residue before the CDR3 finishes, and the germline J gene fills in the end. V lost 0 bases and J lost 3; bases outside the gene matches: 7. Germline CDR1 NNHNN, CDR2 SYGAGS (reference sequence). The CDR3 spans 17 residues.